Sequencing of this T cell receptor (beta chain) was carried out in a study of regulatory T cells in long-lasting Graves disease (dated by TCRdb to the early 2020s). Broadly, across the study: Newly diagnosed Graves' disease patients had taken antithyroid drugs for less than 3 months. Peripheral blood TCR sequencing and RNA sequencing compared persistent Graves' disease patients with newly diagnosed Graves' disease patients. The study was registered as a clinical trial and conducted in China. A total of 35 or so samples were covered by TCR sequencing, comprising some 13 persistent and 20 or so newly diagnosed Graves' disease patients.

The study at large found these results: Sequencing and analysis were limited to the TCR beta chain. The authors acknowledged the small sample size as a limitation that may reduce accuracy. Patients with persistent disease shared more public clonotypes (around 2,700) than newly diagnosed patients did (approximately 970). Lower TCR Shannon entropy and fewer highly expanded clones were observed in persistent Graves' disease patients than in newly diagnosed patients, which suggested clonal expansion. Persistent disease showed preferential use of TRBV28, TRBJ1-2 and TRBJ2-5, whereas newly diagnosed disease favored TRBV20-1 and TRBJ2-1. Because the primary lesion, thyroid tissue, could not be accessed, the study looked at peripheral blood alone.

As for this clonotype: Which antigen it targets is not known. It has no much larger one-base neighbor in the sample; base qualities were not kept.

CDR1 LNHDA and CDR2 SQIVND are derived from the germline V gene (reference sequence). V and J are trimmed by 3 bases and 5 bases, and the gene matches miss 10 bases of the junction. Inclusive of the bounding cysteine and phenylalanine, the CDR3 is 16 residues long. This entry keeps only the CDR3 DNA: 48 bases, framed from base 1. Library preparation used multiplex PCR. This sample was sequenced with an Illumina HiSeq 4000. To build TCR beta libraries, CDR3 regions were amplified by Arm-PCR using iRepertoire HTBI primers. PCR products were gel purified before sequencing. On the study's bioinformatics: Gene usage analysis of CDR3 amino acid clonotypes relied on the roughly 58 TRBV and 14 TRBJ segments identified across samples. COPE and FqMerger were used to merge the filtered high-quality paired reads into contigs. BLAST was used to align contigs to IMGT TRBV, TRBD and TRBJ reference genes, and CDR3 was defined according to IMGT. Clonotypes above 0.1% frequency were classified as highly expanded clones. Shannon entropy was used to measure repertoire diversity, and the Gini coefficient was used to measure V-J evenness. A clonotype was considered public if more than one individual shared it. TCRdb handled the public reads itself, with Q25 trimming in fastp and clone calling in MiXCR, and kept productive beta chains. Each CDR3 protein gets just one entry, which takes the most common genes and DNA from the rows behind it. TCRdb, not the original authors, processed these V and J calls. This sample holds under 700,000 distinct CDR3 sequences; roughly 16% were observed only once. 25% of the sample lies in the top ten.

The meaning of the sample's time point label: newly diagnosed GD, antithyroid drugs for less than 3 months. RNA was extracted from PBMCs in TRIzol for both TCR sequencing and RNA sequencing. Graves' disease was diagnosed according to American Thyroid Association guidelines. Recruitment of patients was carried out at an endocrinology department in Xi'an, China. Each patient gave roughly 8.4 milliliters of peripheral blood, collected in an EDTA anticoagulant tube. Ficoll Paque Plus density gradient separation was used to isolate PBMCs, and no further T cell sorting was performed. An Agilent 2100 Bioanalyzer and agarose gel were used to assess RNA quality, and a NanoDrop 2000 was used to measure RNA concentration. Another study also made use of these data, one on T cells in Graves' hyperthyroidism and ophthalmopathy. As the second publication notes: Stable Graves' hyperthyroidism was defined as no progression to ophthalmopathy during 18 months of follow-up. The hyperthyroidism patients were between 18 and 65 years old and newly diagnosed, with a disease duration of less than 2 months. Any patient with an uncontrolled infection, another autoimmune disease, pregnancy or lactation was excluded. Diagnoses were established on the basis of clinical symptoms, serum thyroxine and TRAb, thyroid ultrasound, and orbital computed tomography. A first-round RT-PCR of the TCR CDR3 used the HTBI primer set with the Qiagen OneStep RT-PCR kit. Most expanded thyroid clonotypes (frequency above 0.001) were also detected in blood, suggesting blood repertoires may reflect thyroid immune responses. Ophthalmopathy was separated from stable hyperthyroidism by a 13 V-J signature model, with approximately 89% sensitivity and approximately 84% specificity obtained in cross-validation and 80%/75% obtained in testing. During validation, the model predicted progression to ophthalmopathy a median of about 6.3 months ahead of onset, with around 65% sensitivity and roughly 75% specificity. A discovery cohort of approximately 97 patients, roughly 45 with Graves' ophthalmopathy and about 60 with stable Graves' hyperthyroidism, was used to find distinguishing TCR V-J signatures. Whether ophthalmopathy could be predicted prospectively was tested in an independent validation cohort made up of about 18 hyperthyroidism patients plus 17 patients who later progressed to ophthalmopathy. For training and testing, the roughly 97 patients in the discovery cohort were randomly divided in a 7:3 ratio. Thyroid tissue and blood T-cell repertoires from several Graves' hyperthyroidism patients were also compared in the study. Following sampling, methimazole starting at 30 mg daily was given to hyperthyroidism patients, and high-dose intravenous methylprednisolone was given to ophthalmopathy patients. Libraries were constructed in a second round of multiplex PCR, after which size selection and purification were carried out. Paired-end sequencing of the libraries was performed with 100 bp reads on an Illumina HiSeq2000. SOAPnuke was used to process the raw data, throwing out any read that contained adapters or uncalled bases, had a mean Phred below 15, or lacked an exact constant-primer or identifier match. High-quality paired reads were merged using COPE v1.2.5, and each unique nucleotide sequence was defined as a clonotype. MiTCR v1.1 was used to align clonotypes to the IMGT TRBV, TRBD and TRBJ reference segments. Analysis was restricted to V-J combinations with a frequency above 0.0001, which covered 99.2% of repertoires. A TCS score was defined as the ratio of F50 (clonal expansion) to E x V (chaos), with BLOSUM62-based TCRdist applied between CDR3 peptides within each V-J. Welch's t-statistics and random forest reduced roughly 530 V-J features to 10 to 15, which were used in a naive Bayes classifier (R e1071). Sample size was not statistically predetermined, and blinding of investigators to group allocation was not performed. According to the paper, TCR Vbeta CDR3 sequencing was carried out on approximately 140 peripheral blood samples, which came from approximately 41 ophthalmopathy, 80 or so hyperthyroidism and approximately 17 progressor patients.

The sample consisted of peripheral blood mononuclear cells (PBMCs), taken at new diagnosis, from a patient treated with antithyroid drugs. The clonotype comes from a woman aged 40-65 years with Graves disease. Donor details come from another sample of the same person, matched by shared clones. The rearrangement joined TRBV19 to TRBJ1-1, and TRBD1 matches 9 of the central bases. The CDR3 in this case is CASSIPGQGWGTEAFF. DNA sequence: TGTGCCAGTAGTATCCCAGGACAGGGGTGGGGTACTGAAGCTTTCTTT.